This TCR beta chain comes out of a study of beta chain features in type 1 diabetes. Expressed TCRB transcripts got sequenced, as all isolated RNA was reverse transcribed. Using immunoSEQ multiplex PCR, the repertoire was profiled, and TCRdb retains in-frame clones only, with some absent. The data hold about 40,000 clones, with approximately 50% observed a single time. Whole-study findings and limits: Moderate but significant shortening of TCRB CDR3s was recorded in all four CD4+ subsets from Type 1 diabetes patients. Shorter templates might be favored by PCR, and equally so in patients and in controls.

On this clone itself: Its target is unknown.

Sample: central memory CD4+ T cells from blood. This TCR derives from a woman aged 18-29 years in good health.

In DNA, the CDR3 is TGTGCCTGGAGTACAGGCTATAATTCACCCCTCCACTTT. Protein product: CAWSTGYNSPLHF. The chain uses TRBV30 and TRBJ1-6; tentatively, D is TRBD1 (5 bases). The CDR3 runs to 13 residues. The germline V and J ends were trimmed by 2 bases and 3 bases, with 5 bases remaining between them. Looked up from germline, CDR1 is GTSNPN and CDR2 is SVGIG (reference sequence).